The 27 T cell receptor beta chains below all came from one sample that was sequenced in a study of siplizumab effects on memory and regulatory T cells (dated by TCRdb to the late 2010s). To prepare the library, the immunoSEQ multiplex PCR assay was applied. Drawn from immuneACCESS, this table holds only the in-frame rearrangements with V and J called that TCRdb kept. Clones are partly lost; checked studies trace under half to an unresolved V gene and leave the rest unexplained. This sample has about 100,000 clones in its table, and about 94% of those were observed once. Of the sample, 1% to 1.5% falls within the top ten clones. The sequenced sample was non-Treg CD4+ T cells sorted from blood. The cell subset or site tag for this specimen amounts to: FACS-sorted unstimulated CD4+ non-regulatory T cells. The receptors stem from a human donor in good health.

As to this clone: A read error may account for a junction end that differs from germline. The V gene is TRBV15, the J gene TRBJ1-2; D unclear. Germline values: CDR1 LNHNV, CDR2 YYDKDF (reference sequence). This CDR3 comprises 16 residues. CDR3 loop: CATSRDVSPSFYGFTF. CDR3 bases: TGTGCCACCAGCAGAGATGTCTCACCATCCTTCTATGGCTTCACCTTC. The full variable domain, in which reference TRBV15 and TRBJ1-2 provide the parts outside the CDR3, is DAMVIQNPRYQVTQFGKPVTLSCSQTLNHNVMYWYQQKSSQAPKLLFHYYDKDFNNEADTPDNFQSRRPNTSFCFLDIRSPGLGDTAMYLCATSRDVSPSFYGFTFGSGTRLTVV.

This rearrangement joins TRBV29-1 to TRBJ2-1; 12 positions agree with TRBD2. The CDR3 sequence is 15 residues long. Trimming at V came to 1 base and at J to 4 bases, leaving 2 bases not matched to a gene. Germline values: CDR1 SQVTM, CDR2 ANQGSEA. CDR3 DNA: TGCAGCGTTGAAGGGACTAGCGGGATTTACAATGAGCAGTTCTTC. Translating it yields CSVEGTSGIYNEQFF.

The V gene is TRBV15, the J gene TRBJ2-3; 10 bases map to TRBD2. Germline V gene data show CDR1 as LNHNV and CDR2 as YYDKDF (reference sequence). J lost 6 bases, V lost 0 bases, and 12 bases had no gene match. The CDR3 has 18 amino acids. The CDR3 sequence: CATSRDPRVLAGVDTQYF. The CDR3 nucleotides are TGTGCCACCAGCAGAGATCCTCGAGTGCTAGCGGGAGTGGATACGCAGTATTTT. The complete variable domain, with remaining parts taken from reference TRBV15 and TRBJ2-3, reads DAMVIQNPRYQVTQFGKPVTLSCSQTLNHNVMYWYQQKSSQAPKLLFHYYDKDFNNEADTPDNFQSRRPNTSFCFLDIRSPGLGDTAMYLCATSRDPRVLAGVDTQYFGPGTRLTVL.

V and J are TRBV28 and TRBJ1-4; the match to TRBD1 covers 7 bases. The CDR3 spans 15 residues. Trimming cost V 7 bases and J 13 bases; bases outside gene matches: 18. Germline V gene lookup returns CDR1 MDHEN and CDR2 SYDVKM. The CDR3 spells CASKYATQGNSRLFF. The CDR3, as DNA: TGTGCCAGCAAATATGCTACACAGGGGAATAGTAGACTGTTTTTT.

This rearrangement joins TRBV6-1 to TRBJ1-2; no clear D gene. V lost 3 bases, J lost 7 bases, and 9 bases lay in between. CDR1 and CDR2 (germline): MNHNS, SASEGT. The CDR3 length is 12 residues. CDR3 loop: CASSDVYCGYTF. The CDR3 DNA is TGTGCCAGCAGTGATGTCTACTGTGGCTACACCTTC.

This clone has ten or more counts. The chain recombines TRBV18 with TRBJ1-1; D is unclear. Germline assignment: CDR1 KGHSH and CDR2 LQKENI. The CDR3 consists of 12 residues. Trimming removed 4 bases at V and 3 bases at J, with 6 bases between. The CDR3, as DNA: TGTGCCAGCTCACTACGGGACACTGAAGCTTTCTTT. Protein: CASSLRDTEAFF.

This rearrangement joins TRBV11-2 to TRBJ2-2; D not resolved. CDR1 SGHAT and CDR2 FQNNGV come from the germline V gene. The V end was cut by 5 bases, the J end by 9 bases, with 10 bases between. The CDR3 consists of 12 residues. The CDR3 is CASSHPGRELFF. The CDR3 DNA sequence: TGTGCCAGCAGCCACCCCGGAAGGGAGCTGTTTTTT.

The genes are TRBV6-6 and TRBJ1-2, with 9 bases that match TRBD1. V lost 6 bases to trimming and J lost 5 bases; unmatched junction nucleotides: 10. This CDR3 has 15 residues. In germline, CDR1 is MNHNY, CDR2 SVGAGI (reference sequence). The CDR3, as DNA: TGTGCCAGCAGCCCCGGGACAGGGAGAAGGTATGGCTACACCTTC. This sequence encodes CASSPGTGRRYGYTF.

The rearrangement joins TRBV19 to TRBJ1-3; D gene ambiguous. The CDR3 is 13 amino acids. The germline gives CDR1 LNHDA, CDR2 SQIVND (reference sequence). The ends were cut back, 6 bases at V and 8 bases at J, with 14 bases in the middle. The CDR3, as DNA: TGTGCCAGTAGCCTTTCCCCGGAGGACACCATATATTTT. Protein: CASSLSPEDTIYF.

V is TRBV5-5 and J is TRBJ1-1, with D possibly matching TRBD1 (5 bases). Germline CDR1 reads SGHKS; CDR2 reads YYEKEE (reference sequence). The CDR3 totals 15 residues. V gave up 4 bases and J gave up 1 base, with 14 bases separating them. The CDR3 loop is CASSPPGRGNTEAFF. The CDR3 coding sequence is TGTGCCAGCAGCCCTCCCGGGAGGGGGAACACTGAAGCTTTCTTT.

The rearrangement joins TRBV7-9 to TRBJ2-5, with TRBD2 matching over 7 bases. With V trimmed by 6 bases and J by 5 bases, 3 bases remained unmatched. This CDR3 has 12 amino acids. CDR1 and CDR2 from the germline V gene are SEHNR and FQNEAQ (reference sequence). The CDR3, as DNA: TGTGCCAGCAGGGGGGAGGGGGAGACCCAGTACTTC. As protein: CASRGEGETQYF.

This CDR3 reads CASSRGTGGSNEQFF. The CDR3 DNA follows: TGCGCCAGCAGCCGAGGGACAGGAGGGTCCAATGAGCAGTTCTTC. The rearrangement joins TRBV5-1 to TRBJ2-1; 8 positions match TRBD1. The CDR3 length is 15 residues. J lost 6 bases, V lost 4 bases, and 9 bases had no gene match. CDR1 is SGHRS and CDR2 is YFSETQ in the germline V gene.

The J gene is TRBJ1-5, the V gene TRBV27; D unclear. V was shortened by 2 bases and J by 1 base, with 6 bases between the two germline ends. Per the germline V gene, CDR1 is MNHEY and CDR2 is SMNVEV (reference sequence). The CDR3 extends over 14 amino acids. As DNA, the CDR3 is TGTGCCAGCAGTTTACTTGGCAGCAATCAGCCCCAGCATTTT. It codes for CASSLLGSNQPQHF.

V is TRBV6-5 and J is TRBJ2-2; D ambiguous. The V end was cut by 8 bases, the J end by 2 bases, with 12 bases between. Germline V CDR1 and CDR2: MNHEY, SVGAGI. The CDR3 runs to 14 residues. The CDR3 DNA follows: TGTGCCAGCGGCCTGACGGGTAACACCGGGGAGCTGTTTTTT. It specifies CASGLTGNTGELFF.

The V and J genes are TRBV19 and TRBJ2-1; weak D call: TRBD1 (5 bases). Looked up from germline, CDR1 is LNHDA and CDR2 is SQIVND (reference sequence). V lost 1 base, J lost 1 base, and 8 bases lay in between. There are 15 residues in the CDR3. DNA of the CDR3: TGTGCCAGTAGTATAGCCAGGGTATCCTACAATGAGCAGTTCTTC. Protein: CASSIARVSYNEQFF.

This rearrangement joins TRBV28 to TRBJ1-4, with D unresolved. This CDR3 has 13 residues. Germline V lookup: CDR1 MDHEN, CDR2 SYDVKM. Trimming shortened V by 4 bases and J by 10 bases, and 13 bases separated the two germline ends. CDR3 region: CASSSSLVGKLFF. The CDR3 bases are TGTGCCAGCAGTTCCAGCCTGGTCGGAAAACTGTTTTTT.

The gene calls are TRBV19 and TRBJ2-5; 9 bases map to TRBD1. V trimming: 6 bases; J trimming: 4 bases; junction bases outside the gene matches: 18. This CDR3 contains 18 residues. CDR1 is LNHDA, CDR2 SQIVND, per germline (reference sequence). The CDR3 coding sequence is TGTGCCAGTAGAAAACGGGGACAGGGTCTTATTATAGGAGAGACCCAGTACTTC. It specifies CASRKRGQGLIIGETQYF.

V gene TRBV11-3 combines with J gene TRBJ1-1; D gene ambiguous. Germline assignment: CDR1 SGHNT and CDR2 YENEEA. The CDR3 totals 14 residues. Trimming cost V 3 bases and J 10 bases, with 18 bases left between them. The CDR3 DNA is TGTGCCAGCAGCTTGGAACGTCGGGCGAGGCCAGCTTTCTTT. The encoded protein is CASSLERRARPAFF.

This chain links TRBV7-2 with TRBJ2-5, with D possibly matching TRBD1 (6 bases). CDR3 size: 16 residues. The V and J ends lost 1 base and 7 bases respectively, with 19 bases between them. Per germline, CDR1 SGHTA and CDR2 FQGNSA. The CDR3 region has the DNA TGTGCCAGCAGCTTAGTACAGGGACCCAAGGACGGGACCCAGTACTTC. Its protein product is CASSLVQGPKDGTQYF.

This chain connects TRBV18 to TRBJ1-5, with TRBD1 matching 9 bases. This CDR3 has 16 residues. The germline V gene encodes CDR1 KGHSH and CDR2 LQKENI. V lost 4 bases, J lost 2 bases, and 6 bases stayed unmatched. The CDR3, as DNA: TGTGCCAGCTCACTAGGGACAGGGAAGGGCAATCAGCCCCAGCATTTT. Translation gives CASSLGTGKGNQPQHF.

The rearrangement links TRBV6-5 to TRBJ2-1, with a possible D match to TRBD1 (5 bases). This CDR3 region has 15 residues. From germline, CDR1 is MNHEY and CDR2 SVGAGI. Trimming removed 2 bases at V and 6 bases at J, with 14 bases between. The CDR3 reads CASSYAGVGPNEQFF. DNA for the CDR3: TGTGCCAGCAGTTACGCTGGAGTGGGGCCCAATGAGCAGTTCTTC.

The CDR3 region has the DNA TGTGCCAGCAGTGCCGGGAGCCCCGGGGAGCTGTTTTTT. Protein product: CASSAGSPGELFF. V usage is TRBV25-1 and J usage is TRBJ2-2; D possibly corresponds to TRBD2 (6 bases). The germline V and J ends were trimmed by 4 bases and 6 bases, with 9 bases remaining between them. There are 13 residues in the CDR3. Germline lookup yields CDR1 MGHDK and CDR2 SYGVNS. The full variable domain, its missing parts supplied by reference TRBV25-1 and TRBJ2-2, is EADIYQTPRYLVIGTGKKITLECSQTMGHDKMYWYQQDPGMELHLIHYSYGVNSTEKGDLSSESTVSRIRTEHFPLTLESARPSHTSQYLCASSAGSPGELFFGEGSRLTVL.

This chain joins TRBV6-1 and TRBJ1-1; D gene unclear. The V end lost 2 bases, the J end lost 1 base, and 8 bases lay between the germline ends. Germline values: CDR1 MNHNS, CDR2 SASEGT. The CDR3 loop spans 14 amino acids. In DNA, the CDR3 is TGTGCCAGCAGTGAACTTCAAGGGAACACTGAAGCTTTCTTT. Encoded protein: CASSELQGNTEAFF.

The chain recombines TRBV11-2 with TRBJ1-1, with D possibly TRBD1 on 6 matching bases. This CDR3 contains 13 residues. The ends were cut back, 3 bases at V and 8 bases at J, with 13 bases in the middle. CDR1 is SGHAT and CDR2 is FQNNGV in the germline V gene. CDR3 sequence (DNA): TGTGCCAGCAGCTTCCGGACAGTTGAGGAAGCTTTCTTT. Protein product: CASSFRTVEEAFF.

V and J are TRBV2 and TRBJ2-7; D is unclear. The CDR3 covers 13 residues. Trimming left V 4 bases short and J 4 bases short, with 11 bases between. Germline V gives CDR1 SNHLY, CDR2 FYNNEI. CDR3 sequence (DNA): TGTGCCAGCAGTGGTCTAGGCGGTTACGAGCAGTACTTC. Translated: CASSGLGGYEQYF. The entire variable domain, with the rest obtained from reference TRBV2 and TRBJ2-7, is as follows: EPEVTQTPSHQVTQMGQEVILRCVPISNHLYFYWYRQILGQKVEFLVSFYNNEISEKSEIFDDQFSVERPDGSNFTLKIRSTKLEDSAMYFCASSGLGGYEQYFGPGTRLTVT.

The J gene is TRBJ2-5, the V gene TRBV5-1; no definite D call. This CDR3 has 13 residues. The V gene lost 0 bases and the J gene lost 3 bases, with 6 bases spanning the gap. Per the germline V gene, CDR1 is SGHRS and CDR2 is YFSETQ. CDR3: CASSLGPEETQYF. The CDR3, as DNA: TGCGCCAGCAGCTTGGGCCCCGAAGAGACCCAGTACTTC.

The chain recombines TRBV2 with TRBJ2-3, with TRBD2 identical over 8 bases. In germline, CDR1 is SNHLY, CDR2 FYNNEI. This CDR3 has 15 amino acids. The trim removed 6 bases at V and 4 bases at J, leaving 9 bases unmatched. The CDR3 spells CASRPGLGGADTQYF. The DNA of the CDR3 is TGTGCCAGCAGGCCGGGACTAGGCGGGGCAGATACGCAGTATTTT.